These 24 T cell receptor beta chains were all obtained from the same sample, sequenced in a study of cytomegalovirus exposure and HLA in healthy donors. The PCR made use of 60 Vbeta and 13 Jbeta primers. Assay: immunoSEQ multiplex PCR; the TCRdb copy retains only in-frame clones and omits some. Here the sample spans some 150,000 clones, roughly 79% being singletons. The sample was PBMCs. These receptors came from a woman in her 50s in good health and CMV-seronegative.

The chain is built from TRBV5-6 and TRBJ2-3; possible D gene TRBD2, 6 bases. Between the trimmed V and J ends, which lost 2 bases and 6 bases, there was a span of 13 bases. The V gene's germline CDR1 is SGHDT and CDR2 YYEEEE. This CDR3 region has 14 residues. CDR3 in amino acids: CASSFGGWSDTQYF. The CDR3 region has the DNA TGTGCCAGCAGCTTTGGGGGGTGGAGTGATACGCAGTATTTT.

The CDR3 spells CASSKETGQGSWLTGELFF. The CDR3 region has the DNA TGTGCCAGTAGTAAAGAGACGGGACAGGGCTCGTGGTTGACCGGGGAGCTGTTTTTT. The chain employs TRBV19 and TRBJ2-2; 9 bases fit TRBD1. CDR1 is LNHDA, CDR2 SQIVND, per germline (reference sequence). The trim removed 4 bases at V and 5 bases at J, leaving 17 bases unmatched. The CDR3 spans 19 residues.

This chain links TRBV6-1 with TRBJ1-6, with a weak D call TRBD1 (5 bases). Between the trimmed V and J ends, which lost 7 bases and 10 bases, there was a span of 20 bases. The CDR3 is 15 residues long. From germline, CDR1 is MNHNS and CDR2 SASEGT. In DNA form, the CDR3 reads TGTGCCAGCATCTCAAGGGGCCATTCGGGCTCACCCCTCCACTTT. This sequence encodes CASISRGHSGSPLHF.

CDR3: CAIGVDRGPYNEQFF. The DNA of the CDR3 is TGTGCCATTGGGGTGGACAGGGGCCCCTACAATGAGCAGTTCTTC. This chain joins TRBV2 and TRBJ2-1; 9 positions agree with TRBD1. This CDR3 has 15 amino acids. The germline V gene has CDR1 SNHLY and CDR2 FYNNEI. The V gene end was trimmed by 10 bases and the J gene end by 2 bases; junction bases not matched to a gene: 9.

This clone occurred once. The rearrangement uses TRBV19 and TRBJ1-4; 7 bases map to TRBD1. V lost 9 bases and J lost 7; bases outside the gene matches: 11. Germline V gene sequence: CDR1 LNHDA, CDR2 SQIVND (reference sequence). The CDR3 is 14 residues long. This CDR3 reads CASHWTGIGEKLFF. As DNA, the CDR3 is TGTGCCAGCCACTGGACAGGAATCGGTGAAAAACTGTTTTTT.

The chain is built from TRBV4-3 and TRBJ2-1; 9 bases align to TRBD1. V lost 4 bases, J lost 5 bases, and 6 bases stayed unmatched. CDR1 is LGHNA and CDR2 is YSLEER in the germline V gene. The CDR3 extends over 15 amino acids. The CDR3 sequence is CASSPGDRDDNEQFF. The CDR3, as DNA: TGCGCCAGCAGCCCAGGGGACAGGGATGACAATGAGCAGTTCTTC.

CDR3 sequence: CASGLVQDNNEQFF. In DNA form, the CDR3 reads TGCGCCAGCGGCCTAGTACAGGACAACAATGAGCAGTTCTTC. V is TRBV5-1 and J is TRBJ2-1, with D possibly TRBD1 on 5 matching bases. Germline V gives CDR1 SGHRS, CDR2 YFSETQ. This CDR3 is built from 14 residues. V lost 7 bases and J lost 5, with 16 bases in between.

In this sample, this clone turned up a few times. The rearrangement joins TRBV18 to TRBJ2-1; tentatively, D is TRBD2 (5 bases). Germline V CDR1 and CDR2: KGHSH, LQKENI. The CDR3 runs to 11 residues. V lost 5 bases to trimming and J lost 9 bases, with 8 bases between them. CDR3 in DNA: TGTGCCAGCTCAGCGGCGGGTGAGCAGTTCTTC. It is translated as CASSAAGEQFF.

This clone was seen only a few times. V and J are TRBV28 and TRBJ1-5, with D unresolved. This CDR3 spans 12 amino acids. Between the trimmed V and J ends, which lost 6 bases and 4 bases, there was a span of 7 bases. Germline V lookup: CDR1 MDHEN, CDR2 SYDVKM. The CDR3 DNA follows: TGTGCCAGCAGCCCCCCGAATCAGCCCCAGCATTTT. Translated, it gives CASSPPNQPQHF.

The rearrangement links TRBV6-4 to TRBJ2-4, with D tentatively TRBD1 (6 bases). The CDR3 contains 15 residues. Trimming took off 6 bases at V and 6 bases at J, with 18 bases between the two ends. Germline V gives CDR1 MRHNA, CDR2 SNTAGT. CDR3 nucleotides: TGTGCCAGCAGGAAGCACAGGGTACCCGGAAACATTCAGTACTTC. It codes for CASRKHRVPGNIQYF.

This rearrangement joins TRBV2 to TRBJ2-1; no definite D call. The ends were cut back, 2 bases at V and 5 bases at J, with 7 bases in the middle. Germline loops: CDR1 SNHLY, CDR2 FYNNEI. The CDR3 has 13 residues. The CDR3 region is CASSEPFHNEQFF. CDR3 coding DNA: TGTGCCAGCAGTGAACCCTTCCACAATGAGCAGTTCTTC. Variable domain in full (rest from reference TRBV2 and TRBJ2-1): EPEVTQTPSHQVTQMGQEVILRCVPISNHLYFYWYRQILGQKVEFLVSFYNNEISEKSEIFDDQFSVERPDGSNFTLKIRSTKLEDSAMYFCASSEPFHNEQFFGPGTRLTVL.

This chain links TRBV5-1 with TRBJ2-2; 7 bases align to TRBD1. Germline V CDR1 and CDR2: SGHRS, YFSETQ. V shed 0 bases and J 6 bases; nucleotides not matched to a gene: 8. The length of the CDR3 is 16 residues. The CDR3 DNA follows: TGCGCCAGCAGCTTGGCCACAGGGGTGGGAGCCGGGGAGCTGTTTTTT. Translated: CASSLATGVGAGELFF.

The chain carries TRBV11-1 and TRBJ1-4; 9 bases agree with TRBD1. Germline CDR1 reads SGHAT; CDR2 reads FQDESV (reference sequence). The CDR3 has 17 residues. V was clipped by 5 bases and J by 5 bases; unmatched bases: 12. The CDR3 loop reads CASSQPTGDRENEKLFF. In nucleotides, the CDR3 is TGTGCCAGCAGCCAACCAACGGGGGACAGGGAAAATGAAAAACTGTTTTTT. The whole variable domain, filled in from reference TRBV11-1 and TRBJ1-4, reads EAEVAQSPRYKITEKSQAVAFWCDPISGHATLYWYRQILGQGPELLVQFQDESVVDDSQLPKDRFSAERLKGVDSTLKIQPAELGDSAMYLCASSQPTGDRENEKLFFGSGTQLSVL.

J is TRBJ2-1 and V is TRBV19; 10 bases are a match to TRBD1. The junction had 8 bases not matched to a gene; V was cut back by 7 bases and J by 5 bases. CDR1 LNHDA and CDR2 SQIVND come from the germline V gene (reference sequence). The CDR3 is made up of 15 amino acids. CDR3 nucleotides: TGTGCCAGTAAAATCGAGGGACAGGGGAACAATGAGCAGTTCTTC. Its protein is CASKIEGQGNNEQFF.

The chain uses TRBV2 and TRBJ2-5; 11 bases match TRBD2. CDR1 and CDR2 from the germline V gene are SNHLY and FYNNEI. The ends lost 5 bases at V and 4 bases at J; junction bases unmatched: 12. This CDR3 contains 17 residues. CDR3 loop: CASSLPDSGRALETQYF. CDR3 nucleotide sequence: TGTGCCAGCAGTCTCCCGGATAGCGGGAGGGCCCTAGAGACCCAGTACTTC.

V and J are TRBV5-3 and TRBJ2-1; 7 positions agree with TRBD1. TRBV5-3 is an open reading frame whose function is uncertain. V was clipped by 1 base and J by 5 bases; unmatched bases: 21. The CDR3 has 20 residues. CDR3 in DNA: TGTGCCAGAAGCTTGTCGCAGGGGGAATCCAGGGACCTTAATAACAATGAGCAGTTCTTC. Translation gives CARSLSQGESRDLNNNEQFF.

The chain uses TRBV28 and TRBJ2-7; TRBD1 aligns across 11 bases. Germline V gives CDR1 MDHEN, CDR2 SYDVKM. The V segment lost 6 bases and the J segment 1 base; nucleotides outside the gene matches: 2. The CDR3 sequence is 14 residues long. DNA of the CDR3: TGTGCCAGCAGCGGGACAGGGGGATCCTACGAGCAGTACTTC. Its translation: CASSGTGGSYEQYF.

The genes are TRBV4-2 and TRBJ2-5; 8 bases line up with TRBD2. CDR1 is LGHNA and CDR2 is YNFKEQ in the germline V gene. Trimming took 2 bases from V and 1 from J; bases not matched to a gene: 3. CDR3 size: 15 residues. CDR3 region: CASSQTLAAQETQYF. The CDR3 DNA reads TGTGCCAGCAGCCAAACACTAGCGGCCCAAGAGACCCAGTACTTC.

The chain employs TRBV11-2 and TRBJ2-1; D perhaps matches TRBD2 (6 bases). The ends were cut back, 5 bases at V and 7 bases at J, with 12 bases in the middle. This CDR3 comprises 13 residues. The V gene's germline CDR1 is SGHAT and CDR2 FQNNGV. The CDR3 DNA reads as TGTGCCAGCAGCGGGGGGAGATGGAATGAGCAGTTCTTC. Translated: CASSGGRWNEQFF. Full variable domain (remainder filled in from reference TRBV11-2 and TRBJ2-1): EAGVAQSPRYKIIEKRQSVAFWCNPISGHATLYWYQQILGQGPKLLIQFQNNGVVDDSQLPKDRFSAERLKGVDSTLKIQPAKLEDSAVYLCASSGGRWNEQFFGPGTRLTVL.

J is TRBJ2-1 and V is TRBV13; 9 bases match TRBD2. J gave up 0 bases and V 4 bases, and 4 bases lay outside the gene matches. This CDR3 is 16 amino acids long. The germline CDR1 and CDR2 sequences are PRHDT and FYEKMQ (reference sequence). The CDR3 loop reads CASSSRLAVSYNEQFF. CDR3 DNA sequence: TGTGCCAGCAGCTCGCGACTAGCGGTCTCCTACAATGAGCAGTTCTTC.

This clone was counted a single time. The genes are TRBV28 and TRBJ2-5; D remains ambiguous. The V and J ends lost 7 bases and 5 bases respectively, with 14 bases between them. Germline V gene sequence: CDR1 MDHEN, CDR2 SYDVKM. The CDR3 is 13 amino acids. The CDR3 sequence: CASNGPPTETQYF. As DNA, the CDR3 is TGTGCCAGCAACGGTCCCCCCACGGAGACCCAGTACTTC. Filled out from reference TRBV28 and TRBJ2-5, the complete variable domain reads DVKVTQSSRYLVKRTGEKVFLECVQDMDHENMFWYRQDPGLGLRLIYFSYDVKMKEKGDIPEGYSVSREKKERFSLILESASTNQTSMYLCASNGPPTETQYFGPGTRLLVL.

V gene TRBV29-1 combines with J gene TRBJ2-5; weak D call: TRBD1 (6 bases). The CDR3 consists of 15 residues. Germline values: CDR1 SQVTM, CDR2 ANQGSEA. V lost 5 bases and J lost 2, with 18 bases in between. The CDR3 protein is CSVQFTTGSQETQYF. In nucleotides, the CDR3 is TGCAGCGTTCAATTTACAACAGGGAGTCAAGAGACCCAGTACTTC. Full variable domain (missing parts from reference TRBV29-1 and TRBJ2-5): SAVISQKPSRDICQRGTSLTIQCQVDSQVTMMFWYRQQPGQSLTLIATANQGSEATYESGFVIDKFPISRPNLTFSTLTVSNMSPEDSSIYLCSVQFTTGSQETQYFGPGTRLLVL.

In its sample, this clone was seen once. The rearrangement uses TRBV4-3 and TRBJ1-1; TRBD1 matches at 10 bases. V trimming: 2 bases; J trimming: 4 bases; junction bases outside the gene matches: 4. Germline CDR1 reads LGHNA; CDR2 reads YSLEER. The CDR3 loop spans 15 amino acids. The DNA of the CDR3 is TGCGCCAGCAGCCAAACCGGACAGGGGGGCACTGAAGCTTTCTTT. Protein product: CASSQTGQGGTEAFF.

This chain links TRBV11-2 with TRBJ1-3; D uncertain. CDR1 and CDR2 (germline): SGHAT, FQNNGV. This CDR3 region has 14 residues. Trimming pared 8 bases from V and 1 base from J, leaving 12 bases between. This chain's CDR3 is CASCESRSGNTIYF. In DNA, the CDR3 is TGTGCCAGCTGCGAGTCACGGTCTGGAAACACCATATATTTT.